The rows below give T cell receptor beta chains drawn from one sample of a study of shared clonotypes between healthy human individuals. Measured with immunoSEQ multiplex PCR; TCRdb has only the in-frame clones, and not every one. The table has approximately 2.4 million clones, approximately 96% seen once; the top ten hold roughly 0.13%. The sample was naive CD4+ T cells sorted from blood. The receptors come from a man between 18 and 29 years old in good health. Each CDR3 is given with its conserved first and last residue. A D gene is named only where the DNA matches it firmly.

TRBD1,TRBJ1-5,TRBV7-9,TGTGCCAGCAGCCCGGGACAGGGGGCGACCCAGCATTTT,CASSPGQGATQHF
TRBD2,TRBJ2-2,TRBV30,TGTGCCTGGAGTTGGTGGGAGGGCCCCGACACCGGGGAGCTGTTTTTT,CAWSWWEGPDTGELFF
-,TRBJ1-1,TRBV7-2,TGTGCCAGCAGCTTAAGGTGGAGAAACACTGAAGCTTTCTTT,CASSLRWRNTEAFF
TRBD2,TRBJ2-2,TRBV9,TGTGCCAGCAGCGTAGTGAGGGAGGGCACCGGGGAGCTGTTTTTT,CASSVVREGTGELFF
-,TRBJ1-2,TRBV18,TGTGCCAGCTCACCACCGGGAAGCTATGGCTACACCTTC,CASSPPGSYGYTF
TRBD1,TRBJ1-1,TRBV5-4,TGTGCCAGCAGCTGGGGACAGCATAACACTGAAGCTTTCTTT,CASSWGQHNTEAFF
-,TRBJ2-5,TRBV5-1,TGCGCCAGCAGCTCAGATGGACACCAAGAGACCCAGTACTTC,CASSSDGHQETQYF
TRBD1,TRBJ1-4,TRBV18,TGTGCCAGCCGGACAGGGCTCGAGAATGAAAAACTGTTTTTT,CASRTGLENEKLFF
-,TRBJ1-2,TRBV5-1,TGCGCCAGCTCCAGCGGGGAAGGAATCGATGGCTACACCTTC,CASSSGEGIDGYTF
-,TRBJ2-7,TRBV28,TGTGCCAGCAGTTTACTCCAGGCGGGCACCTACGAGCAGTACTTC,CASSLLQAGTYEQYF